This T cell receptor (beta chain) originates from a study of vaccination and CD4 T cells after COVID-19. For the study at large: Post-vaccine specimens were obtained a median roughly 70 days after dose two (range 14 to 241).

This clonotype came up once. The antigen is unknown. CDR1 is MNHEY and CDR2 is SVGEGT in the germline V gene. V was shortened by 8 bases and J by 4 bases, with 12 bases between the two germline ends. This CDR3 is 13 amino acids long. Indicated time point: late sampling 161 to 241 days after vaccination in a few convalescent patients. Broader study findings: Median numbers of SARS-CoV-2-reactive clonotypes increased from 21 to 38 (not a significant change).

TCRdb re-analysed the PCR reads in MiXCR, keeping a single row per CDR3 protein. The repertoire holds under 30,000 distinct CDR3 sequences, with about 47% as singletons. This material consisted of CD4+ T cells from blood, taken about 7 months after SARS-CoV-2 vaccination. The rearrangement uses TRBV6-2 or TRBV6-3 and TRBJ2-1, with D perhaps matching TRBD2 (6 bases). This receptor was identified in a human donor who had recovered from COVID-19. The CDR3 reads CASGPSEYNEQFF. The DNA for the CDR3 is TGTGCCAGCGGGCCTAGCGAGTACAATGAGCAGTTCTTC.